Listed here are 6 T cell receptor beta chains from one sample, sequenced in a study of blood T cell repertoires in COVID-19. Only in-frame clones appear in the TCRdb table, and some are missing; sequencing was by immunoSEQ multiplex PCR. The sample includes approximately 76,000 clones, about 73% of them seen just once. Input material: peripheral blood. These receptors were obtained from a woman aged 70-85 years with acute or convalescent COVID-19.

The chain links TRBV30 to TRBJ2-1; TRBD1 matches at 7 bases. Trimming at V came to 2 bases and at J to 3 bases, leaving 4 bases not matched to a gene. Germline V gives CDR1 GTSNPN, CDR2 SVGIG (reference sequence). This CDR3 spans 14 amino acids. Here the CDR3 DNA reads TGTGCCTGGAGTTGGGGACAGTTCTACAATGAGCAGTTCTTC. This codes for CAWSWGQFYNEQFF. The full variable domain, completed using reference TRBV30 and TRBJ2-1, is SQTIHQWPATLVQPVGSPLSLECTVEGTSNPNLYWYRQAAGRGLQLLFYSVGIGQISSEVPQNLSASRPQDRQFILSSKKLLLSDSGFYLCAWSWGQFYNEQFFGPGTRLTVL.

The chain combines TRBV5-4 with TRBJ1-3, with D uncertain. V lost 4 bases to trimming and J lost 4 bases, with 21 bases between them. The CDR3 sequence is 17 residues long. Germline assignment: CDR1 SGHNT and CDR2 YYREEE (reference sequence). The CDR3 sequence: CASSPALTVKEGNTIYF. The DNA of the CDR3 is TGTGCCAGCAGCCCAGCGTTGACGGTTAAAGAGGGAAACACCATATATTTT.

This clone has only a few counts. V and J are TRBV28 and TRBJ1-5; maybe TRBD1 (6 bases). The CDR3 spans 14 residues. Germline lookup yields CDR1 MDHEN and CDR2 SYDVKM. The V gene lost 5 bases and the J gene lost 6 bases, with 14 bases spanning the gap. The chain's CDR3 is CASSTGGATQPQHF. In DNA, the CDR3 is TGTGCCAGCAGTACTGGGGGGGCTACTCAGCCCCAGCATTTT.

This chain uses TRBV7-9 with TRBJ2-3; D may be TRBD1 (7 bases). This CDR3 is built from 17 residues. Trimming removed 1 base at V and 2 bases at J, with 16 bases between. Germline CDR1 SEHNR, CDR2 FQNEAQ (reference sequence). CDR3 loop: CASSLGGDSYYTDTQYF. The CDR3 coding sequence is TGTGCCAGCAGCTTAGGGGGGGACAGTTACTACACAGATACGCAGTATTTT. Using reference TRBV7-9 and TRBJ2-3 for the parts outside the CDR3, the full variable domain is DTGVSQNPRHKITKRGQNVTFRCDPISEHNRLYWYRQTLGQGPEFLTYFQNEAQLEKSRLLSDRFSAERPKGSFSTLEIQRTEQGDSAMYLCASSLGGDSYYTDTQYFGPGTRLTVL.

This sequence joins TRBV5-1 and TRBJ2-1; 9 nucleotides agree with TRBD1. Germline CDR1 SGHRS, CDR2 YFSETQ. The V gene end was trimmed by 3 bases and the J gene end by 9 bases; junction bases not matched to a gene: 13. The CDR3 has 16 amino acids. CDR3 amino acids: CASSYRPGQGGGEQFF. CDR3 DNA: TGCGCCAGCAGCTATAGGCCGGGACAGGGAGGAGGTGAGCAGTTCTTC.

The sample holds a few counts of this clone. The rearrangement joins TRBV3-1 (or the pseudogene TRBV3-2) to TRBJ2-3, with D perhaps matching TRBD2 (5 bases). The CDR3 has 14 amino acids. Germline CDR1 and CDR2: LGHDT and YNNKEL (reference sequence). Between the trimmed V and J ends, which lost 3 bases and 11 bases, there was a span of 18 bases. CDR3 region: CASSHYDHLGGQYF. As DNA, the CDR3 is TGTGCCAGCAGCCATTATGATCATCTTGGAGGGCAGTATTTT.